This TCR beta chain was observed in a study of high-grade serous ovarian cancer treatment subgroups. Study background: Mean per sample: approximately 13,000 reads, 6,000 to 8,000 unique TCR beta rearrangements.

The tumor samples were collected prior to definitive surgery or chemotherapy. The assay was immunoSEQ multiplex PCR, and TCRdb's table has in-frame clones only and misses some. The table records about 6,800 clones, 75% to 80% of them present only once. The CDR3 spans 15 residues. CDR1 and CDR2 (germline): SGDLS, YYNGEE. Trimming removed 6 bases from V and 4 bases from J, with 18 bases in between. The chain couples TRBV9 to TRBJ2-3; D possibly corresponds to TRBD2 (6 bases). Specimen: tumor tissue. This clonotype was obtained from a human donor with high-grade serous ovarian cancer. This chain's CDR3 is CASTSRDSLSDTQYF. The CDR3 DNA reads TGTGCCAGCACCTCAAGGGACTCGCTCTCAGATACGCAGTATTTT.